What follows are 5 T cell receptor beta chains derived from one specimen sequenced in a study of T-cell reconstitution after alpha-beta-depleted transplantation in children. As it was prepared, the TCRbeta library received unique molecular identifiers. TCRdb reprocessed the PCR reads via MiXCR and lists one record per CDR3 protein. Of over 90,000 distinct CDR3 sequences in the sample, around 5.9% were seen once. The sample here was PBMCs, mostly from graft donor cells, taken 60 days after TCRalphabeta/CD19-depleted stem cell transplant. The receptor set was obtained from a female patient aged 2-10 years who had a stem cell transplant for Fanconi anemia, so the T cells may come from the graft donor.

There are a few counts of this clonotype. In DNA, the CDR3 is TGTGCCAGTAGTATCCCTGACAGGGGCTACAATGAGCAGTTCTTC. Translated: CASSIPDRGYNEQFF. The chain couples TRBV19 to TRBJ2-1; 8 bases are shared with TRBD1. The CDR3 has 15 residues. Germline-derived CDR1 and CDR2 are LNHDA and SQIVND (reference sequence). The V segment lost 3 bases and the J segment 3 bases; nucleotides outside the gene matches: 4.

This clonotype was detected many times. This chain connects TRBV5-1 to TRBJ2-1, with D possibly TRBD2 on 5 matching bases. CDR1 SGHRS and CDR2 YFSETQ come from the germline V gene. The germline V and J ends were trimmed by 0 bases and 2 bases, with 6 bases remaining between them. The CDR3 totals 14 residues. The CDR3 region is CASSLAEAYNEQFF. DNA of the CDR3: TGCGCCAGCAGCTTGGCGGAGGCCTACAATGAGCAGTTCTTC.

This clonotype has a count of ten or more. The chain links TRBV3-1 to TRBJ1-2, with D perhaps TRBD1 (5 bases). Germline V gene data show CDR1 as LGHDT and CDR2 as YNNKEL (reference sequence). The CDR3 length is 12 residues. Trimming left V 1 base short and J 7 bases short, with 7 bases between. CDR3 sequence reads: CASSQARAGYTF. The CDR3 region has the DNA TGTGCCAGCAGCCAAGCCAGGGCTGGCTACACCTTC.

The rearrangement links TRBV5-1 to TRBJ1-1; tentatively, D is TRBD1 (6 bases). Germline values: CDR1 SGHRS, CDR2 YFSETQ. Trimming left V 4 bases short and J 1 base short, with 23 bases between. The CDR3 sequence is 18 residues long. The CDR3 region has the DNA TGCGCCAGCAGCCCGGGACGAGGGGGGCTGTTCGGGAACACTGAAGCTTTCTTT. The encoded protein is CASSPGRGGLFGNTEAFF. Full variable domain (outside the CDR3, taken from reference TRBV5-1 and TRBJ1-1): KAGVTQTPRYLIKTRGQQVTLSCSPISGHRSVSWYQQTPGQGLQFLFEYFSETQRNKGNFPGRFSGRQFSNSRSEMNVSTLELGDSALYLCASSPGRGGLFGNTEAFFGQGTRLTVV.

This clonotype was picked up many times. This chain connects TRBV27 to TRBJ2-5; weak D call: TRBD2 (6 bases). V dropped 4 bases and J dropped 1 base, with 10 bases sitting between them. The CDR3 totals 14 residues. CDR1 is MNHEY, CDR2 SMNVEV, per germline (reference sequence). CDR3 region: CASSSLASQETQYF. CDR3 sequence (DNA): TGTGCCAGCAGTTCACTAGCCTCCCAAGAGACCCAGTACTTC.